This passage covers 9 T cell receptor beta chains from one sample sequenced in a study of shared clonotypes between healthy human individuals. The table came from immunoSEQ multiplex PCR; TCRdb's copy has only in-frame clones and leaves some out. The data show 2 million to 2.5 million clones, with about 94% seen just once and roughly 0.13% held by the top ten. Input material: naive CD4+ T cells sorted from blood. Indicated subset: CD45RA+ positively selected. The origin of the receptors is a man younger than 35 in good health.

J is TRBJ1-5 and V is TRBV19; D remains unclear. This CDR3 spans 15 amino acids. Germline values: CDR1 LNHDA, CDR2 SQIVND (reference sequence). V was shortened by 7 bases and J by 0 bases, with 13 bases between the two germline ends. This CDR3 is CASIKLAGSNQPQHF. The CDR3 coding sequence is TGTGCCAGTATTAAACTTGCCGGTAGCAATCAGCCCCAGCATTTT.

The chain carries TRBV9 and TRBJ2-5, with TRBD1 matching 7 bases. From germline, CDR1 is SGDLS and CDR2 YYNGEE. This CDR3 contains 16 residues. The J segment lost 4 bases and the V segment lost 4 bases, leaving 13 bases of the junction unmatched. The CDR3 sequence: CASSPGTAARRETQYF. The CDR3 DNA is TGTGCCAGCAGCCCAGGGACAGCCGCCCGGAGAGAGACCCAGTACTTC.

The chain has TRBV30 and TRBJ1-4; 8 bases agree with TRBD1. This CDR3 spans 15 amino acids. Trimming took 0 bases from V and 8 from J; bases not matched to a gene: 8. Germline V gene sequence: CDR1 GTSNPN, CDR2 SVGIG (reference sequence). CDR3 sequence (DNA): TGTGCCTGGAGTGTTGGGGGACAGGCTCACGAAAAACTGTTTTTT. It specifies CAWSVGGQAHEKLFF.

The V gene is TRBV5-4, the J gene TRBJ2-7; D gene uncertain. Trimming left V 2 bases short and J 2 bases short, with 11 bases between. Looked up from germline, CDR1 is SGHNT and CDR2 is YYREEE (reference sequence). The CDR3 covers 14 residues. The CDR3 sequence is CASSLYGITYEQYF. The CDR3 DNA is TGTGCCAGCAGCTTATATGGGATCACCTACGAGCAGTACTTC.

The chain recombines TRBV5-4 with TRBJ2-2, with a possible D match to TRBD2 (5 bases). V lost 1 base, J lost 1 base, and 11 bases lay in between. The CDR3 runs 16 residues. Germline CDR1 reads SGHNT; CDR2 reads YYREEE (reference sequence). The CDR3 protein is CASSLRGVGNTGELFF. For the CDR3, the DNA is TGTGCCAGCAGCTTGCGGGGAGTGGGGAACACCGGGGAGCTGTTTTTT.

This chain uses TRBV2 with TRBJ2-2; maybe TRBD1 (6 bases). V was trimmed by 7 bases and J by 5 bases, leaving 14 bases between them. CDR1 is SNHLY, CDR2 FYNNEI, per germline. The CDR3 length is 14 residues. This CDR3 reads CASIPGEATGELFF. CDR3 DNA sequence: TGTGCCAGCATCCCAGGGGAAGCAACCGGGGAGCTGTTTTTT.

The rearrangement links TRBV6-5 to TRBJ1-5, with D uncertain. This CDR3 spans 12 amino acids. CDR1 is MNHEY and CDR2 is SVGAGI in the germline V gene. V was cut by 8 bases and J by 3 bases, with 8 bases left in between. The CDR3 is CASGYFNQPQHF. The CDR3 DNA reads as TGTGCCAGCGGATACTTCAATCAGCCCCAGCATTTT.

V and J are TRBV18 and TRBJ2-2, with D possibly TRBD2 on 5 matching bases. Germline CDR1 KGHSH, CDR2 LQKENI. V was trimmed by 3 bases and J by 7 bases, leaving 15 bases between them. The CDR3 length is 15 residues. The CDR3 is CASSPGVGESGELFF. CDR3 nucleotide sequence: TGTGCCAGCTCACCGGGAGTCGGGGAGAGCGGGGAGCTGTTTTTT.

This clone was detected once. The V gene is TRBV19, the J gene TRBJ1-2, with 9 bases fitting TRBD1. The J segment lost 8 bases and the V segment lost 3 bases, leaving 7 bases of the junction unmatched. This CDR3 spans 14 amino acids. Germline CDR1 reads LNHDA; CDR2 reads SQIVND (reference sequence). This CDR3 reads CASSMDRGGRGYTF. CDR3 in DNA: TGTGCCAGTAGTATGGACAGGGGAGGAAGGGGCTACACCTTC.